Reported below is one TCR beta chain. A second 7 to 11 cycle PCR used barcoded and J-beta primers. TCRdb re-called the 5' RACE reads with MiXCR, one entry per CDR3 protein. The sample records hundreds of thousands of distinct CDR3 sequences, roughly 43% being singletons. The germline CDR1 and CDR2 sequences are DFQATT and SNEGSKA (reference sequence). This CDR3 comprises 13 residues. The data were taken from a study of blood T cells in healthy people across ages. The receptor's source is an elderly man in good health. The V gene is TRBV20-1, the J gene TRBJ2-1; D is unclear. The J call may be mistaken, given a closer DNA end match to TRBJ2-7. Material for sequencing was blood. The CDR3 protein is CSAATSKYNEQYF. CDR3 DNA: TGCAGTGCTGCAACATCGAAGTACAATGAGCAGTACTTC.